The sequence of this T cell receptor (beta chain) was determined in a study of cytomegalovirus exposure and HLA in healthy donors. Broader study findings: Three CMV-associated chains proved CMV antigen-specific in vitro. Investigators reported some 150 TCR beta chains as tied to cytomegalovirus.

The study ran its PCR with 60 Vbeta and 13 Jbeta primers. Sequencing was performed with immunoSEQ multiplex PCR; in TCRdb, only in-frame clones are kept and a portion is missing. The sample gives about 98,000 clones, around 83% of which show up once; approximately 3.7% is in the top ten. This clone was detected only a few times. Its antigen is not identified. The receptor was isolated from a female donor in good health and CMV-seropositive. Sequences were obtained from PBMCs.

CDR3 coding DNA: TGTGCCAGCAGTGAAGGGCAGGCCACCTACGAGCAGTACTTC. It translates to CASSEGQATYEQYF. The chain links TRBV2 to TRBJ2-7; D remains unclear. The CDR3 is made up of 14 amino acids. Germline CDR1 and CDR2: SNHLY and FYNNEI. V dropped 1 base and J dropped 2 bases, with 9 bases sitting between them.